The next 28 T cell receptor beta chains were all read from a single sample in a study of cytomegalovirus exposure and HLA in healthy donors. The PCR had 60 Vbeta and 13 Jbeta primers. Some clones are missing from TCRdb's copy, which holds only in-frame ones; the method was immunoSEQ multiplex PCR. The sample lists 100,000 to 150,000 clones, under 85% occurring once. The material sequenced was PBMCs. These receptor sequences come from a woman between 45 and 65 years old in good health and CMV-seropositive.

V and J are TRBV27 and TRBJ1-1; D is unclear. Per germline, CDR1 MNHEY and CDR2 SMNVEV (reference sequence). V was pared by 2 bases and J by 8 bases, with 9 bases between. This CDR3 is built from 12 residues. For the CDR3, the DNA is TGTGCCAGCAGTTTACCCCACCAGGAAGCTTTCTTT. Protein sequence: CASSLPHQEAFF.

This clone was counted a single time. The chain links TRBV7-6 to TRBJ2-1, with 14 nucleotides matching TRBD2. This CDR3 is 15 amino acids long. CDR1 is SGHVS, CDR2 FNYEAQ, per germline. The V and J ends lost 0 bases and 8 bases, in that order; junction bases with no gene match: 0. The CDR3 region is CASSLATSGGDEQFF. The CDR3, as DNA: TGTGCCAGCAGCTTAGCGACTAGCGGGGGGGATGAGCAGTTCTTC.

DNA of the CDR3: TGTGCCAGCAGGGAGACAGAGGACGTCCACTTT. Protein: CASRETEDVHF. This sequence joins TRBV2 and TRBJ1-6; possibly TRBD1 for D (5 bases). The CDR3 is 11 amino acids. The germline V gene encodes CDR1 SNHLY and CDR2 FYNNEI. Trimming removed 6 bases at V and 17 bases at J, with 14 bases between.

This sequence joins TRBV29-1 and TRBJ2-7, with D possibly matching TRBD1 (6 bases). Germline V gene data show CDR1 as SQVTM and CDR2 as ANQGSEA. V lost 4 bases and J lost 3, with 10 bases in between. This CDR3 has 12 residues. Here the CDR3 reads CSVGQADYEQYF. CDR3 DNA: TGCAGCGTTGGACAGGCTGACTACGAGCAGTACTTC.

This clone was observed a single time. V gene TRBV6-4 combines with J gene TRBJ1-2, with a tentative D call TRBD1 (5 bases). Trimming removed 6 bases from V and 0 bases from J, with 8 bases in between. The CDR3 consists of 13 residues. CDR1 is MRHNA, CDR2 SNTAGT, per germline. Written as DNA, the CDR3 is TGTGCCAGCAGAGCAGGGCCTAACTATGGCTACACCTTC. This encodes CASRAGPNYGYTF.

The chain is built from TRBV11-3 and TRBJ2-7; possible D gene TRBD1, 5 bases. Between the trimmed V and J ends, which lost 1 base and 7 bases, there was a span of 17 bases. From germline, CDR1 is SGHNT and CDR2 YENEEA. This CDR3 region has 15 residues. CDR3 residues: CASSLAQGATQEQYF. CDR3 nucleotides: TGTGCCAGCAGCTTAGCGCAAGGGGCTACCCAGGAGCAGTACTTC.

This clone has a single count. In DNA form, the CDR3 reads TGTGCCAGCAGCCGACAGGGAGAAAAACTGTTTTTT. Its protein product is CASSRQGEKLFF. V and J are TRBV6-5 and TRBJ1-4, with 7 nucleotides matching TRBD1. CDR1 is MNHEY, CDR2 SVGAGI, per germline. The CDR3 consists of 12 residues. V lost 6 bases, J lost 8 bases, and 3 bases stayed unmatched.

The CDR3 nucleotides read TGCAGCGCTCTACTTACAGGGGTCGGTGAGCAGTTCTTC. It encodes CSALLTGVGEQFF. The rearrangement links TRBV29-1 to TRBJ2-1, with 7 bases aligning to TRBD1. The CDR3 extends over 13 amino acids. The V and J ends lost 7 bases and 9 bases, in that order; junction bases with no gene match: 12. Germline assignment: CDR1 SQVTM and CDR2 ANQGSEA.

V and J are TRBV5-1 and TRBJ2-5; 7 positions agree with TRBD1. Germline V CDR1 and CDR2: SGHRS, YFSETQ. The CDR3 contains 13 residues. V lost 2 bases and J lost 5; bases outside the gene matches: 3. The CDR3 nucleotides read TGCGCCAGCAGCTTAACGGACAGGGAGACCCAGTACTTC. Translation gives CASSLTDRETQYF.

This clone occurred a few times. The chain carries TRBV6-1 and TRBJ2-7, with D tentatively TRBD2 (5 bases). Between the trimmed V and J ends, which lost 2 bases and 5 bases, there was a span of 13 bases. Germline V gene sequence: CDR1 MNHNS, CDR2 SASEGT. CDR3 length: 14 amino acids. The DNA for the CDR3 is TGTGCCAGCAGTGAACCCGGACTGGGAGACGAGCAGTACTTC. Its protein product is CASSEPGLGDEQYF.

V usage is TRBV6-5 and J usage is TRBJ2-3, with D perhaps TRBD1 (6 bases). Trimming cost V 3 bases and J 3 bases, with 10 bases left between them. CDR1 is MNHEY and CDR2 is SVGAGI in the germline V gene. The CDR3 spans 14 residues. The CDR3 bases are TGTGCCAGCAGTTATGCGACAGGAACAGATACGCAGTATTTT. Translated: CASSYATGTDTQYF.

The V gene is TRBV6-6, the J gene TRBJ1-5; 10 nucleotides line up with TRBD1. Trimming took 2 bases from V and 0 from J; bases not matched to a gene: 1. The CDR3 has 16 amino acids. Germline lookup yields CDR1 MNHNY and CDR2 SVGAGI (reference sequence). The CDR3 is CASSYDRGHSNQPQHF. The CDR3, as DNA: TGTGCCAGCAGTTACGACAGGGGGCATAGCAATCAGCCCCAGCATTTT.

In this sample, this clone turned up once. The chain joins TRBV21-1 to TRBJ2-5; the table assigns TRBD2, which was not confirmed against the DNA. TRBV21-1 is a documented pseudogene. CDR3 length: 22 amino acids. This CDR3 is CASSSSTEENAGGREFGETQYF. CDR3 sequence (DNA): TGTGCCAGCAGCTCCTCCACGGAGGAAAACGCGGGGGGGCGGGAGTTTGGAGAGACCCAGTACTTC.

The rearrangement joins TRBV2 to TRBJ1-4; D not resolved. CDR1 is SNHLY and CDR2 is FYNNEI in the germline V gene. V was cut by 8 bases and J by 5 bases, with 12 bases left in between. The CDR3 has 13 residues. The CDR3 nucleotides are TGTGCCAGCCTACGATCGCGGAATGAAAAACTGTTTTTT. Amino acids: CASLRSRNEKLFF.

Written as DNA, the CDR3 is TGCGCCAGCAGCCAGGACAGTAGCGGCTACACCTTC. This encodes CASSQDSSGYTF. The chain has TRBV5-1 and TRBJ1-2; D is possibly TRBD1 (6 bases). The CDR3 is 12 amino acids. The germline V gene encodes CDR1 SGHRS and CDR2 YFSETQ. V lost 4 bases to trimming and J lost 8 bases, with 12 bases between them.

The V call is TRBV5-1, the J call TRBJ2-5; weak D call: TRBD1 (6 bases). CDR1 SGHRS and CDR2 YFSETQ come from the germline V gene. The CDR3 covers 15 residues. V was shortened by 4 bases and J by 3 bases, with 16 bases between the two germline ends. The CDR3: CASSGSGTSKETQYF. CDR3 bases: TGCGCCAGCAGCGGTTCCGGGACATCGAAAGAGACCCAGTACTTC.

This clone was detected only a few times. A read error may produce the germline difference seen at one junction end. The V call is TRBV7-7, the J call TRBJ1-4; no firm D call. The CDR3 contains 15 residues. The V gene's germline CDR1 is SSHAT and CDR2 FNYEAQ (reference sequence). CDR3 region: CASSLGGSINEKLFF. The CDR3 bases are TGTGCTAGCAGCCTTGGCGGCAGCATTAATGAAAAACTGTTTTTT.

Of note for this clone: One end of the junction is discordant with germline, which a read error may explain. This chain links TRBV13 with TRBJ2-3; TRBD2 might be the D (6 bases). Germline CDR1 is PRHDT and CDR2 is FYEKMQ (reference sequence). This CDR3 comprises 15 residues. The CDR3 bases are TGTGCCAGCAGCCTAGGGACTTCGGGCACAGATACGCAGTATTTT. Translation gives CASSLGTSGTDTQYF. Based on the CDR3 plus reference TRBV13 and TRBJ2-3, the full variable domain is AAGVIQSPRHLIKEKRETATLKCYPIPRHDTVYWYQQGPGQDPQFLISFYEKMQSDKGSIPDRFSAQQFSDYHSELNMSSLELGDSALYFCASSLGTSGTDTQYFGPGTRLTVL.

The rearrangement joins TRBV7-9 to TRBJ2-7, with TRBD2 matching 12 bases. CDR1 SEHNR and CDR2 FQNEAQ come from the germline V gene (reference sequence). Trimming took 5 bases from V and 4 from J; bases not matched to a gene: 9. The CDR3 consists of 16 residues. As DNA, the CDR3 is TGTGCCAGCAGCCGGAACCCTAGCGGGGGGGCTTACGAGCAGTACTTC. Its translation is CASSRNPSGGAYEQYF.

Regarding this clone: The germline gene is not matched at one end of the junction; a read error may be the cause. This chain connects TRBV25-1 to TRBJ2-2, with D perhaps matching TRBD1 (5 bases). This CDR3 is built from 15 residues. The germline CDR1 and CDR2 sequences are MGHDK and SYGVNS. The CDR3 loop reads CPSSGPGSDTGELFF. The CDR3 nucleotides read TGTCCCAGCAGTGGTCCAGGGTCGGACACCGGGGAGCTGTTTTTT.

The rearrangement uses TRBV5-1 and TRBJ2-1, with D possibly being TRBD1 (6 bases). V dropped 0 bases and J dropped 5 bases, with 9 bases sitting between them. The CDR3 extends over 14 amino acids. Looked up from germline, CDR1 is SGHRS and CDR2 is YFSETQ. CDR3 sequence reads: CASSLGRDNNEQFF. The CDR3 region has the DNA TGCGCCAGCAGCTTGGGACGGGACAACAATGAGCAGTTCTTC.

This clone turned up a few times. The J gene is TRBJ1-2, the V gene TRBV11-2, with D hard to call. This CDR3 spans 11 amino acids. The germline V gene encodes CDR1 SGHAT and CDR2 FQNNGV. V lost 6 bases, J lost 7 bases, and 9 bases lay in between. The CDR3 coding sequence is TGTGCCAGCAGGTCAGGTGGTGGCTACACCTTC. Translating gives CASRSGGGYTF. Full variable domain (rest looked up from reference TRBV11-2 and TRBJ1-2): EAGVAQSPRYKIIEKRQSVAFWCNPISGHATLYWYQQILGQGPKLLIQFQNNGVVDDSQLPKDRFSAERLKGVDSTLKIQPAKLEDSAVYLCASRSGGGYTFGSGTRLTVV.

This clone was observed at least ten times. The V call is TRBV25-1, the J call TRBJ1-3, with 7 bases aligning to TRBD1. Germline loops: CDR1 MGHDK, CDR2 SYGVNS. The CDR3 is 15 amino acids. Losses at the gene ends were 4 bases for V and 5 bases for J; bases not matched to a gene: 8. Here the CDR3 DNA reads TGTGCCAGCAGTGGCCGAACAGGGGCACGAAACACCATATATTTT. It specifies CASSGRTGARNTIYF. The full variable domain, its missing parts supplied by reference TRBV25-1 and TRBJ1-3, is EADIYQTPRYLVIGTGKKITLECSQTMGHDKMYWYQQDPGMELHLIHYSYGVNSTEKGDLSSESTVSRIRTEHFPLTLESARPSHTSQYLCASSGRTGARNTIYFGEGSWLTVV.

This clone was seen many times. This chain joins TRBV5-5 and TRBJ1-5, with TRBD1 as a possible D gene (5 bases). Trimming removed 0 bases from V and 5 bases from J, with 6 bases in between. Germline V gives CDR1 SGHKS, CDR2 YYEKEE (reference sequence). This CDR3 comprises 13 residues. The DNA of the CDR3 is TGTGCCAGCAGCTTGGGGGGGGATCAGCCCCAGCATTTT. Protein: CASSLGGDQPQHF. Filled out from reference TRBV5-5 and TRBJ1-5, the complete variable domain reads DAGVTQSPTHLIKTRGQQVTLRCSPISGHKSVSWYQQVLGQGPQFIFQYYEKEERGRGNFPDRFSARQFPNYSSELNVNALLLGDSALYLCASSLGGDQPQHFGDGTRLSIL.

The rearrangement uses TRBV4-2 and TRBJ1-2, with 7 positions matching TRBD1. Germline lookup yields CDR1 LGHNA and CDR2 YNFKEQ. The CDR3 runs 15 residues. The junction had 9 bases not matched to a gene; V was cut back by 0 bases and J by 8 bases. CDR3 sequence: CASSQDVQGEWGYTF. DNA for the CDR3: TGTGCCAGCAGCCAAGATGTCCAGGGGGAATGGGGCTACACCTTC.

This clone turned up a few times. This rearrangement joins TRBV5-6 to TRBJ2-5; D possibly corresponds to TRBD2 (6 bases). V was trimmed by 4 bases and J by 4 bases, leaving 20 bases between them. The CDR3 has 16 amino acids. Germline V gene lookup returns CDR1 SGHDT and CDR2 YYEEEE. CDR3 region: CASSPNRGLMGETQYF. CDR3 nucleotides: TGTGCCAGCAGCCCCAATCGGGGACTTATGGGAGAGACCCAGTACTTC.

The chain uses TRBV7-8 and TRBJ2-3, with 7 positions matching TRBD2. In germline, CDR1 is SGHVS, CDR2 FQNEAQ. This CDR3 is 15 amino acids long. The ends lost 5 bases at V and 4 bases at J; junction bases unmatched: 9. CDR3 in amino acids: CASSPGGSGPDTQYF. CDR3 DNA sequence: TGTGCCAGCAGCCCGGGGGGATCCGGCCCAGATACGCAGTATTTT.

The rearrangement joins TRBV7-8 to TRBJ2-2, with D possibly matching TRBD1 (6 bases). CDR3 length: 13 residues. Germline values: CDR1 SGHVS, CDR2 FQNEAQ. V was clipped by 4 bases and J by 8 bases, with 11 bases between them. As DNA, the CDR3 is TGTGCCAGCAGCTCACAGGGATGGGGGGAGCTGTTTTTT. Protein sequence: CASSSQGWGELFF.